This TCR beta chain originates from a study of shared clonotypes between healthy human individuals. Libraries were prepared by immunoSEQ multiplex PCR; TCRdb keeps only in-frame clonotypes and omits some of them. Of around 700,000 clones in the sample, 74% were seen once. The CDR3 sequence is 15 residues long. V was shortened by 0 bases and J by 4 bases, with 9 bases between the two germline ends. Germline loops: CDR1 MNHEY, CDR2 SVGAGI. The chain is built from TRBV6-5 and TRBJ2-2, with a weak D call TRBD1 (5 bases). This receptor was identified in a woman aged 30 to 39 in good health. The source material was memory CD4+ T cells sorted from blood. Sample subset: CD45RA-negative fraction. Here the CDR3 DNA reads TGTGCCAGCAGTTACTCTAGACAGTCCACCGGGGAGCTGTTTTTT. It encodes CASSYSRQSTGELFF.